The 22 T cell receptor beta chains given below trace back to one sample, sequenced in a study of T-cell memory formation after mild COVID-19. TCRdb called the 5' RACE reads again in MiXCR, with one record for every CDR3 protein. This sample has some 200,000 distinct CDR3 sequences, with around a fifth found just once. The sequenced sample consisted of PBMCs or a T cell subset sorted from them (not recorded which). These receptors came from an adult woman who had mild COVID-19 (a few samples of this study predate the infection). Cell type and time point are not known.

The chain links TRBV27 to TRBJ1-1; 8 nucleotides agree with TRBD1. J lost 10 bases, V lost 3 bases, and 7 bases had no gene match. Germline CDR1 is MNHEY and CDR2 is SMNVEV (reference sequence). CDR3 length equals 13 residues. The CDR3 sequence is CASSFGQGIRAFF. CDR3 DNA sequence: TGTGCCAGCAGTTTCGGACAGGGTATCCGAGCTTTCTTT.

This clonotype was recorded a few times. The chain recombines TRBV20-1 with TRBJ1-3; TRBD1 is a possible D gene (5 bases). V was trimmed by 0 bases and J by 7 bases, leaving 16 bases between them. The CDR3 has 15 residues. The V gene's germline CDR1 is DFQATT and CDR2 SNEGSKA (reference sequence). Here the CDR3 reads CSARDRQGGLNTIYF. Here the CDR3 DNA reads TGCAGTGCTAGAGATCGGCAGGGCGGCCTTAACACCATATATTTT.

The genes are TRBV13 and TRBJ2-1, with 8 bases matching TRBD2. With 0 bases clipped from V and 2 bases from J, the junction kept 6 bases outside the gene matches. Germline V gene lookup returns CDR1 PRHDT and CDR2 FYEKMQ (reference sequence). This CDR3 contains 17 residues. CDR3 loop: CASSLGSSGFPYNEQFF. The CDR3 bases are TGTGCCAGCAGCTTAGGGTCTAGCGGGTTCCCCTACAATGAGCAGTTCTTC. The whole variable domain, filled in from reference TRBV13 and TRBJ2-1, reads AAGVIQSPRHLIKEKRETATLKCYPIPRHDTVYWYQQGPGQDPQFLISFYEKMQSDKGSIPDRFSAQQFSDYHSELNMSSLELGDSALYFCASSLGSSGFPYNEQFFGPGTRLTVL.

The chain employs TRBV3-1 and TRBJ2-7, with 7 positions matching TRBD1. The CDR3 runs 12 residues. Germline assignment: CDR1 LGHDT and CDR2 YNNKEL (reference sequence). With V trimmed by 4 bases and J by 7 bases, 4 bases remained unmatched. The CDR3 DNA reads as TGTGCCAGCAGCCGACAGGGTCCGGAGCAGTACTTC. Translated: CASSRQGPEQYF.

The sample holds a few counts of this clonotype. V usage is TRBV6-1 and J usage is TRBJ1-4, with 9 bases matching TRBD1. The CDR3 runs 15 residues. CDR1 MNHNS and CDR2 SASEGT come from the germline V gene. V dropped 6 bases and J dropped 0; count of bases not matched to a gene: 2. The CDR3 protein is CASRGQGATNEKLFF. The CDR3 nucleotides read TGTGCCAGCAGGGGACAGGGTGCAACTAATGAAAAACTGTTTTTT.

This sequence joins TRBV7-8 and TRBJ2-3; perhaps TRBD1 as D (7 bases). V lost 8 bases, J lost 5 bases, and 14 bases lay in between. The germline CDR1 and CDR2 sequences are SGHVS and FQNEAQ. The CDR3 is 13 amino acids. The CDR3 loop is CASYVQGGDTQYF. The CDR3, as DNA: TGTGCCAGCTACGTTCAGGGGGGAGATACGCAGTATTTT.

The genes are TRBV19 and TRBJ2-1; no clear D gene. The CDR3 extends over 13 amino acids. The germline gives CDR1 LNHDA, CDR2 SQIVND (reference sequence). The V and J ends lost 4 bases and 8 bases respectively, with 12 bases between them. CDR3 amino acids: CASSTRSRDEQFF. The CDR3 region has the DNA TGTGCCAGTAGTACTCGAAGTCGGGATGAGCAGTTCTTC.

The gene calls are TRBV4-1 and TRBJ2-1, with a weak D call TRBD1 (5 bases). The CDR3 loop spans 16 amino acids. Germline CDR1 and CDR2: MGHRA and YSYEKL. Trimming took 0 bases from V and 3 from J, leaving 12 bases between them. This chain's CDR3 is CASSQDLTAYYNEQFF. CDR3 bases: TGCGCCAGCAGCCAAGACTTGACAGCCTACTACAATGAGCAGTTCTTC.

This clonotype was seen only a few times. The gene calls are TRBV20-1 and TRBJ2-3, with 7 bases lining up with TRBD2. There are 15 residues in the CDR3. V shed 3 bases, J shed 4 bases, and the junction held 10 bases outside the gene matches. Germline loops: CDR1 DFQATT, CDR2 SNEGSKA (reference sequence). CDR3 protein: CSASLWEGRADTQYF. DNA of the CDR3: TGCAGTGCTAGTCTTTGGGAGGGGAGGGCAGATACGCAGTATTTT.

The rearrangement uses TRBV21-1 and TRBJ1-2. TRBV21-1 is a recognized pseudogene. CDR3 length equals 13 residues. CDR3 DNA: TGTGCCAGCAGCGAGACGGACCACTATGGCTACACCTTC. This codes for CASSETDHYGYTF.

The chain carries TRBV6-1 and TRBJ2-3, with D unclear. CDR3 size: 14 residues. Germline V CDR1 and CDR2: MNHNS, SASEGT. Trimming left V 2 bases short and J 2 bases short, with 8 bases between. CDR3: CASSEPLTTDTQYF. The CDR3 region has the DNA TGTGCCAGCAGTGAACCACTGACCACAGATACGCAGTATTTT.

The chain has TRBV7-9 and TRBJ1-2, with D unresolved. CDR3 length: 15 residues. Trimming cost V 1 base and J 3 bases, with 12 bases left between them. Germline-derived CDR1 and CDR2 are SEHNR and FQNEAQ (reference sequence). CDR3 sequence reads: CASSLVYSGHYGYTF. CDR3 sequence (DNA): TGTGCCAGCAGCTTAGTATACTCAGGACACTATGGCTACACCTTC.

About this clonotype: Germline and junction disagree at one end, which may indicate a read error. J is TRBJ2-7 and V is TRBV5-1, with 9 bases aligning to TRBD2. The CDR3 loop spans 14 amino acids. The germline V gene has CDR1 SGHRS and CDR2 YFSETQ. The CDR3 protein is CSSGRLADSYEQYF. CDR3 nucleotide sequence: TGCTCCAGCGGACGACTAGCGGACAGCTACGAGCAGTACTTC.

As regards this clonotype: The junction does not match germline at one end; this may be a read error. This sequence joins TRBV4-1 and TRBJ2-5, with a weak D call TRBD2 (6 bases). Germline CDR1 and CDR2: MGHRA and YSYEKL. The CDR3 sequence is 14 residues long. CDR3 bases: TGCGCCAGCAGCCAAGGGTCGGGACTTCAAAGGATGGACTTC. Its translation: CASSQGSGLQRMDF.

This clonotype was detected a few times. V and J are TRBV9 and TRBJ2-1; TRBD2 is a possible D gene (6 bases). Trimming removed 4 bases from V and 10 bases from J, with 9 bases in between. This CDR3 is 11 amino acids long. Per germline, CDR1 SGDLS and CDR2 YYNGEE. CDR3 amino acids: CASSMGLEQFF. The CDR3, as DNA: TGTGCCAGCAGCATGGGACTCGAGCAGTTCTTC.

The chain uses TRBV7-9 and TRBJ2-7; TRBD2 aligns across 8 bases. The CDR3 is made up of 14 amino acids. The trim removed 1 base at V and 4 bases at J, leaving 3 bases unmatched. Germline lookup yields CDR1 SEHNR and CDR2 FQNEAQ (reference sequence). CDR3 nucleotide sequence: TGTGCCAGCAGCTTAGGGACTAGCAAATACGAGCAGTACTTC. Translated, it gives CASSLGTSKYEQYF.

The genes are TRBV7-3 and TRBJ2-1, with 7 bases aligning to TRBD2. The CDR3 length is 14 residues. The junction had 5 bases not matched to a gene; V was cut back by 5 bases and J by 4 bases. Germline V lookup: CDR1 SGHTA, CDR2 FQGTGA. The CDR3 DNA reads TGTGCCAGCAGCCATACGGGGGGATACAATGAGCAGTTCTTC. As protein: CASSHTGGYNEQFF. Based on the CDR3 plus reference TRBV7-3 and TRBJ2-1, the full variable domain is GAGVSQTPSNKVTEKGKYVELRCDPISGHTALYWYRQSLGQGPEFLIYFQGTGAADDSGLPNDRFFAVRPEGSVSTLKIQRTERGDSAVYLCASSHTGGYNEQFFGPGTRLTVL.

The sample holds many counts of this clonotype. The gene calls are TRBV2 and TRBJ2-7, with a tentative D call TRBD1 (5 bases). Germline assignment: CDR1 SNHLY and CDR2 FYNNEI. The CDR3 is 16 residues long. V lost 6 bases and J lost 3, with 21 bases in between. The CDR3 region is CASSDPRQSEIYEQYF. CDR3 DNA sequence: TGTGCCAGCAGCGACCCTCGACAGTCGGAAATCTACGAGCAGTACTTC.

This chain uses TRBV29-1 with TRBJ1-3, with D perhaps matching TRBD1 (6 bases). V lost 1 base, J lost 3 bases, and 7 bases lay in between. The CDR3 is 13 amino acids. CDR1 SQVTM and CDR2 ANQGSEA come from the germline V gene. This CDR3 reads CSVEGGRGNTIYF. In DNA form, the CDR3 reads TGCAGCGTTGAAGGGGGGCGTGGAAACACCATATATTTT.

The chain links TRBV5-4 to TRBJ1-1; D remains ambiguous. Trimming pared 4 bases from V and 6 bases from J, leaving 10 bases between. CDR1 and CDR2 from the germline V gene are SGHNT and YYREEE (reference sequence). The CDR3 is made up of 12 amino acids. The CDR3 sequence is CASSPAEAEAFF. CDR3 coding DNA: TGTGCCAGCAGCCCGGCGGAGGCTGAAGCTTTCTTT.

This chain links TRBV27 with TRBJ2-2; unclear D gene. From germline, CDR1 is MNHEY and CDR2 SMNVEV (reference sequence). The CDR3 is 13 residues long. V lost 5 bases and J 6 bases, leaving 10 bases between the germline ends. The CDR3 region has the DNA TGTGCCAGCAGTATTTTTAAGGCCGGGGAGCTGTTTTTT. Its protein product is CASSIFKAGELFF.

The CDR3 spells CSVKRQGLLGYTF. The CDR3 DNA follows: TGCAGCGTTAAGAGACAGGGACTGTTGGGCTACACCTTC. V and J are TRBV29-1 and TRBJ1-2, with 7 bases aligning to TRBD1. CDR3 length equals 13 residues. Germline CDR1 is SQVTM and CDR2 is ANQGSEA. Losses at the gene ends were 5 bases for V and 8 bases for J; bases not matched to a gene: 11.